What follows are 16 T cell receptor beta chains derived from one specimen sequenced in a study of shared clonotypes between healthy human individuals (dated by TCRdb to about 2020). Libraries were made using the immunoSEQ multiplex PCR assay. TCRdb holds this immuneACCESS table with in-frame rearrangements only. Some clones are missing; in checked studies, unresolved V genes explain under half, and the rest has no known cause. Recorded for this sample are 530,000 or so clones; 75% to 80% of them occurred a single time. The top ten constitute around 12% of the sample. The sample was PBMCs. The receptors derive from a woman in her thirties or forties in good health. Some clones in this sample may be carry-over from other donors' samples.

The CDR3 sequence is CATSGTSGSRPVTDTQYF. CDR3 in DNA: TGTGCCACTTCCGGGACTAGCGGGAGCAGACCTGTCACAGATACGCAGTATTTT. The V and J genes are TRBV15 and TRBJ2-3; 14 bases are a match to TRBD2. This CDR3 is built from 18 residues. CDR1 is LNHNV, CDR2 YYDKDF, per germline (reference sequence). V shed 9 bases and J 2 bases; nucleotides not matched to a gene: 13. Full variable domain (missing parts from reference TRBV15 and TRBJ2-3): DAMVIQNPRYQVTQFGKPVTLSCSQTLNHNVMYWYQQKSSQAPKLLFHYYDKDFNNEADTPDNFQSRRPNTSFCFLDIRSPGLGDTAMYLCATSGTSGSRPVTDTQYFGPGTRLTVL.

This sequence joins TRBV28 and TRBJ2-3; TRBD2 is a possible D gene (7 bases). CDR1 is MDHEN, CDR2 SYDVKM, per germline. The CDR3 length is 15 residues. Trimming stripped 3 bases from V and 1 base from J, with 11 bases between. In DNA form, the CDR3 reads TGTGCCAGCAGTTTTAAAGGGGGGGGCACAGATACGCAGTATTTT. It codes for CASSFKGGGTDTQYF.

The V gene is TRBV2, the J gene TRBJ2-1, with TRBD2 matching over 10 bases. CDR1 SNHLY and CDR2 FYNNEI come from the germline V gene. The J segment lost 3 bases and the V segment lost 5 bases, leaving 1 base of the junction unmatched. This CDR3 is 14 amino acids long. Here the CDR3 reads CASSQREGYNEQFF. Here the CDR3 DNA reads TGTGCCAGCAGTCAGCGGGAGGGCTACAATGAGCAGTTCTTC. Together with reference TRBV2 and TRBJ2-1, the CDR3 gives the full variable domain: EPEVTQTPSHQVTQMGQEVILRCVPISNHLYFYWYRQILGQKVEFLVSFYNNEISEKSEIFDDQFSVERPDGSNFTLKIRSTKLEDSAMYFCASSQREGYNEQFFGPGTRLTVL.

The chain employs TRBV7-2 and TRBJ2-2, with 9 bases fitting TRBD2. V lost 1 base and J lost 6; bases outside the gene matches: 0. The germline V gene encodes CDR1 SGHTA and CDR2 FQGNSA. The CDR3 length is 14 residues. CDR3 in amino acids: CASSLERGAGELFF. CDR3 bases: TGTGCCAGCAGCTTAGAGCGGGGGGCCGGGGAGCTGTTTTTT.

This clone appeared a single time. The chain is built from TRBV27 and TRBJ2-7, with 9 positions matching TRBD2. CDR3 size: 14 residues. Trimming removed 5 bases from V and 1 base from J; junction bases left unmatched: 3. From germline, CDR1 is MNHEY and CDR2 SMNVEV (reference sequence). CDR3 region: CASSRLAVSYEQYF. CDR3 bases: TGTGCCAGCAGTCGACTAGCGGTATCCTACGAGCAGTACTTC.

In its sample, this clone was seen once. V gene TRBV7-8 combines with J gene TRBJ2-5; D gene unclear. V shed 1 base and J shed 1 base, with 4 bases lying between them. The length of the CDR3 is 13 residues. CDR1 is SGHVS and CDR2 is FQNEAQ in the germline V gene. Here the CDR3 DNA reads TGTGCCAGCAGCTTAGGGCCCCAAGAGACCCAGTACTTC. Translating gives CASSLGPQETQYF.

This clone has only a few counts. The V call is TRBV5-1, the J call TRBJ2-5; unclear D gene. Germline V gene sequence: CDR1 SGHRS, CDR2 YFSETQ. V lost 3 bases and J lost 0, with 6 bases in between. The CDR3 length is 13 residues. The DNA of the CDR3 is TGCGCCAGCAGCTGGGGTTACCAAGAGACCCAGTACTTC. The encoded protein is CASSWGYQETQYF.

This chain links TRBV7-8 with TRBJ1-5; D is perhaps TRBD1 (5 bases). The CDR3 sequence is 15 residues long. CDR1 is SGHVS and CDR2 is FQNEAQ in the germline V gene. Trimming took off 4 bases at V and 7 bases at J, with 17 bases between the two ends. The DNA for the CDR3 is TGTGCCAGCAGCTCATTAACAGGTTTAGGGCAGCCCCAGCATTTT. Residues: CASSSLTGLGQPQHF.

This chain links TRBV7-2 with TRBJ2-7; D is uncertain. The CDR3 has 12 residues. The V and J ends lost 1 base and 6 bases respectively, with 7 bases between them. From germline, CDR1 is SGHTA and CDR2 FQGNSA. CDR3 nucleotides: TGTGCCAGCAGCTTAGGGCAGTTCGAGCAGTACTTC. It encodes CASSLGQFEQYF.

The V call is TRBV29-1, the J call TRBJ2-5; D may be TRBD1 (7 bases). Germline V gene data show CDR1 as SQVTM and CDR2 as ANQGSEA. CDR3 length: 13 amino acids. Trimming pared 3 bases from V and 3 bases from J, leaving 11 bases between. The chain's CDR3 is CSVDQGGEETQYF. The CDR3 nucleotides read TGCAGCGTTGATCAGGGGGGAGAAGAGACCCAGTACTTC.

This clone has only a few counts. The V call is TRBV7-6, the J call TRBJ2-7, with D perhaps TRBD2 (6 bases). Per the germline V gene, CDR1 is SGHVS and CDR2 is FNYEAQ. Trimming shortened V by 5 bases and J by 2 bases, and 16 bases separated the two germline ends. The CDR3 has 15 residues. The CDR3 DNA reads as TGTGCCAGCAGCCCCCAGACTAGTTCCGCCTACGAGCAGTACTTC. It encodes CASSPQTSSAYEQYF. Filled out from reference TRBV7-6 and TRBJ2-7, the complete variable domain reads GAGVSQSPRYKVTKRGQDVALRCDPISGHVSLYWYRQALGQGPEFLTYFNYEAQQDKSGLPNDRFSAERPEGSISTLTIQRTEQRDSAMYRCASSPQTSSAYEQYFGPGTRLTVT.

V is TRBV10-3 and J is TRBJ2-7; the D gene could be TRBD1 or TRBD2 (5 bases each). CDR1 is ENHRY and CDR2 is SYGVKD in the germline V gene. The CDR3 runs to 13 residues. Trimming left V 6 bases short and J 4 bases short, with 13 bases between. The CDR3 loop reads CAIRAGTSYEQYF. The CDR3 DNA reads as TGTGCCATCAGAGCCGGGACCTCTTACGAGCAGTACTTC.

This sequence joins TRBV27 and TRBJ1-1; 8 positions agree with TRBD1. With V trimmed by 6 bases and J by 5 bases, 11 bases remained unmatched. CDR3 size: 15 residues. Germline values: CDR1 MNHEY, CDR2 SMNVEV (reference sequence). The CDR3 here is CASSRQQGGETEAFF. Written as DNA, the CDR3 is TGTGCCAGCAGCCGCCAACAGGGGGGGGAAACTGAAGCTTTCTTT.

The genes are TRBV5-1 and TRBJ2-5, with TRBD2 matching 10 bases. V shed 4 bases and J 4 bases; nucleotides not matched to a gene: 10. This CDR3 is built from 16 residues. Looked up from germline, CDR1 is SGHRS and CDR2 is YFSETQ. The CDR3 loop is CASSQGASGSGETQYF. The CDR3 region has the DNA TGCGCCAGCAGCCAGGGGGCTAGCGGGAGCGGAGAGACCCAGTACTTC.

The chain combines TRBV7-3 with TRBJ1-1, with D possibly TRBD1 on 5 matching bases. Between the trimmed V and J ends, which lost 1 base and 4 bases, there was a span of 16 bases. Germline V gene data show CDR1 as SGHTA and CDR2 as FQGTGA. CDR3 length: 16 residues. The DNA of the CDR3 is TGTGCCAGCAGCTTAATGGGGGGACGCGATGGCACTGAAGCTTTCTTT. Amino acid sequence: CASSLMGGRDGTEAFF.

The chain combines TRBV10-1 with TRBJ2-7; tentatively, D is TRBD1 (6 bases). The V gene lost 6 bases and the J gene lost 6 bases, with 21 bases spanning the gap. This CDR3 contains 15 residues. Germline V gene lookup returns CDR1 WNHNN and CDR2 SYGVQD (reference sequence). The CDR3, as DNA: TGCGCCAGCAGGAAACAGGGCCCCCTAATATCCGAGCAGTACTTC. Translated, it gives CASRKQGPLISEQYF.